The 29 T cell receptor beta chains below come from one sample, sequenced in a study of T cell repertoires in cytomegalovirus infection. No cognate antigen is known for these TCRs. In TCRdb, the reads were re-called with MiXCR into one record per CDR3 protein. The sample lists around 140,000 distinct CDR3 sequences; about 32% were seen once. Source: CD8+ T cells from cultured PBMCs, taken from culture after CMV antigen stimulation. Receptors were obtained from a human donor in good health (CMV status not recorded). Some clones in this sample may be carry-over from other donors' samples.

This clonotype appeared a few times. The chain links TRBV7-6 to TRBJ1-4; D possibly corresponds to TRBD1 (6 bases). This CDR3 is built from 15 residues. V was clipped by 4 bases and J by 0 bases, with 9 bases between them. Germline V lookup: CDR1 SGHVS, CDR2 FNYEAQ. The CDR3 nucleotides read TGTGCCAGCAGCTCTGACAGGTCAACTAATGAAAAACTGTTTTTT. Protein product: CASSSDRSTNEKLFF.

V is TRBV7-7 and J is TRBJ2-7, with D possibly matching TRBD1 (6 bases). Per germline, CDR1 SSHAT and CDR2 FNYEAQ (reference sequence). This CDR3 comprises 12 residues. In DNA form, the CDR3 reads TGTGCAGAGGGGGTAGATTCCTACGAGCAGTACTTC. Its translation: CAEGVDSYEQYF.

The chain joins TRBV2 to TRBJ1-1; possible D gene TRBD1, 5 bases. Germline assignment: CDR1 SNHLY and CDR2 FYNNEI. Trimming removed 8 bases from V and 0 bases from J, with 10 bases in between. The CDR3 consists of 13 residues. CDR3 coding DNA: TGTGCCAGCTGTGGGACGGTGAACACTGAAGCTTTCTTT. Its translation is CASCGTVNTEAFF.

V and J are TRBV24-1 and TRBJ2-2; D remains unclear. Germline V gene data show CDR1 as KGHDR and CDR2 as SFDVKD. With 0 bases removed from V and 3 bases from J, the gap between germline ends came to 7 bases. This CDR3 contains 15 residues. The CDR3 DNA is TGTGCCACCAGTGATTTGTGGGTGGACACCGGGGAGCTGTTTTTT. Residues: CATSDLWVDTGELFF.

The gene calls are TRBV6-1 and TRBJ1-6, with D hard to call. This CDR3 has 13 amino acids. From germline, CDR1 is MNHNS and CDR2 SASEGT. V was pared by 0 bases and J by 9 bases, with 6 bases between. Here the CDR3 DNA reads TGTGCCAGCAGTGAAGCAAGGGTTTCACCCCTCCACTTT. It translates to CASSEARVSPLHF.

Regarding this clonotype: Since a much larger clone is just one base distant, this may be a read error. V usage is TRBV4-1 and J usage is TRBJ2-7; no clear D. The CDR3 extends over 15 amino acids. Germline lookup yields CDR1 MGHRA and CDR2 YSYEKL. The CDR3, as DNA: TGCGCCAGCAGCTACAGCTATTTTAGCTCCTACGAGCAGTGCTTC. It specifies CASSYSYFSSYEQCF.

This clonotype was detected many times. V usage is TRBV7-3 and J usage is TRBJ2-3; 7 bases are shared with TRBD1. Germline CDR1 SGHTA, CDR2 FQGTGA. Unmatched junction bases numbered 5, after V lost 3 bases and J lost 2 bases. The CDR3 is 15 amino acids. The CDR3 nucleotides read TGTGCCAGCAGCTTCGGACAGGCCTCCACAGATACGCAGTATTTT. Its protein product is CASSFGQASTDTQYF. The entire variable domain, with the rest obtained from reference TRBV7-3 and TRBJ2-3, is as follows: GAGVSQTPSNKVTEKGKYVELRCDPISGHTALYWYRQSLGQGPEFLIYFQGTGAADDSGLPNDRFFAVRPEGSVSTLKIQRTERGDSAVYLCASSFGQASTDTQYFGPGTRLTVL.

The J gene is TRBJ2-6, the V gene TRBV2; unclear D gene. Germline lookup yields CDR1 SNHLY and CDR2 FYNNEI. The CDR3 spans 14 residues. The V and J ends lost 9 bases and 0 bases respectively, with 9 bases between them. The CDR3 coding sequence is TGTGCCAGTGAGTGGGGCTCTGGGGCCAACGTCCTGACTTTC. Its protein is CASEWGSGANVLTF.

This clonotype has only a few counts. Here the CDR3 DNA reads TGTGCCAGTAGTCTAGGACTAGCGGAGTACACCGGGGAGCTGTTTTTT. Its translation: CASSLGLAEYTGELFF. The chain joins TRBV19 to TRBJ2-2, with 10 nucleotides matching TRBD2. Germline V CDR1 and CDR2: LNHDA, SQIVND (reference sequence). The CDR3 runs to 16 residues. V shed 5 bases, J shed 3 bases, and the junction held 6 bases outside the gene matches.

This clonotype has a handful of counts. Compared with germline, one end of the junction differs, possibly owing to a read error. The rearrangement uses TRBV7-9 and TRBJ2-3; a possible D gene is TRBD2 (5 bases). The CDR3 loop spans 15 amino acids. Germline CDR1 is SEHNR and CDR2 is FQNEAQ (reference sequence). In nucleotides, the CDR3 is TGTGCCGGCAGCTCTGGGAGAGCTAGCACAGATACGCAGTATTTT. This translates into CAGSSGRASTDTQYF.

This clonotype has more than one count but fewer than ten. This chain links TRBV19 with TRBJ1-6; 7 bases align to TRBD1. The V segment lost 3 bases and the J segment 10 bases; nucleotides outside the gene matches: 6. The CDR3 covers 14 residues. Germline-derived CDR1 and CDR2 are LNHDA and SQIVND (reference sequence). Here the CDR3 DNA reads TGTGCCAGTAGTATTCAAACAGGGGAATCACCCCTCCACTTT. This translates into CASSIQTGESPLHF.

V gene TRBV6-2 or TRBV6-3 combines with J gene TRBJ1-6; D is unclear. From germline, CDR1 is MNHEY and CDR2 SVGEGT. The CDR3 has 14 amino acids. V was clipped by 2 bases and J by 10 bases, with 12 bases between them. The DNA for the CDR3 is TGTGCCAGCAGTTACACCGGACTTCAGTCACCCCTCCACTTT. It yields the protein CASSYTGLQSPLHF.

The CDR3 is CSAWDTSNSPLHF. CDR3 DNA: TGCAGTGCCTGGGACACCAGTAATTCACCCCTCCACTTT. The chain uses TRBV20-1 and TRBJ1-6; weak D call: TRBD1 (6 bases). Trimming left V 6 bases short and J 6 bases short, with 12 bases between. This CDR3 spans 13 amino acids. Per germline, CDR1 DFQATT and CDR2 SNEGSKA (reference sequence).

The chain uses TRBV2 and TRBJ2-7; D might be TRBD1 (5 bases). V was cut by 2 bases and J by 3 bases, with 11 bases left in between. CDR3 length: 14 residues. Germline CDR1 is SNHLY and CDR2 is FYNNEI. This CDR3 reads CASSERGPGYEQYF. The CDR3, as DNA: TGTGCCAGCAGTGAAAGGGGCCCGGGCTACGAGCAGTACTTC.

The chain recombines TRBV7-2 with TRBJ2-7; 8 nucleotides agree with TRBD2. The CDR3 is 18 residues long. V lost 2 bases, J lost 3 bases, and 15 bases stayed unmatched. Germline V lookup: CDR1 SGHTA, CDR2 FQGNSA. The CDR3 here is CASSLNEMHREGYYEQYF. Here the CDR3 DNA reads TGTGCCAGCAGCTTAAACGAAATGCACCGGGAGGGTTACTACGAGCAGTACTTC.

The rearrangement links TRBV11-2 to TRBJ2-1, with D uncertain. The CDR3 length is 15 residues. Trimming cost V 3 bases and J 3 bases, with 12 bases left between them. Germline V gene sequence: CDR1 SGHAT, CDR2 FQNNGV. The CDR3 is CASSFYSLNYNEQFF. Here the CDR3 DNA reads TGTGCCAGCAGCTTCTACAGCCTAAACTACAATGAGCAGTTCTTC.

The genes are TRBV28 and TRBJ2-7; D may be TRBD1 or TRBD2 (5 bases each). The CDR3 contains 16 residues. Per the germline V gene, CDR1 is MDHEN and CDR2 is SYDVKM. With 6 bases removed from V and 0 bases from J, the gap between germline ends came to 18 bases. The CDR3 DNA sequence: TGTGCCAGCAGACCTCCCCCCGGGACGGACTCCTACGAGCAGTACTTC. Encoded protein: CASRPPPGTDSYEQYF.

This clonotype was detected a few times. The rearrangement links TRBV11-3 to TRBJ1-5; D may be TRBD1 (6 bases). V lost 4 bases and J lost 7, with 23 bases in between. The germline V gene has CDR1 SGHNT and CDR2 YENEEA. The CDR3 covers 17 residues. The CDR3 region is CASSWPSEQGMGQPQHF. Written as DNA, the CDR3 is TGTGCCAGCAGCTGGCCCTCGGAACAGGGTATGGGGCAGCCCCAGCATTTT.

The CDR3: CASSWGGVDQPQHF. CDR3 nucleotide sequence: TGTGCCAGCAGCTGGGGGGGAGTGGATCAGCCCCAGCATTTT. The chain is built from TRBV7-9 and TRBJ1-5; D possibly corresponds to TRBD1 (5 bases). The CDR3 consists of 14 residues. Trimming shortened V by 4 bases and J by 5 bases, and 12 bases separated the two germline ends. In germline, CDR1 is SEHNR, CDR2 FQNEAQ (reference sequence).

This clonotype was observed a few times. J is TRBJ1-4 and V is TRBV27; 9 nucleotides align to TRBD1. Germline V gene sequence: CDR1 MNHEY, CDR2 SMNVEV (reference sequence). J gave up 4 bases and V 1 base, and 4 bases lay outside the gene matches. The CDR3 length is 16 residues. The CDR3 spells CASSLFGTGSNEKLFF. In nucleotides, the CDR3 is TGTGCCAGCAGTTTATTCGGGACAGGGAGTAATGAAAAACTGTTTTTT.

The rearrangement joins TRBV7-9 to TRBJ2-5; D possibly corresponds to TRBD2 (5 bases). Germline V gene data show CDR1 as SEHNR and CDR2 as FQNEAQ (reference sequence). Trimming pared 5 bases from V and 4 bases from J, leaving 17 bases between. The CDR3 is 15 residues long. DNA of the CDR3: TGTGCCAGCAGCGATCGTCGAGGGTTTAGAGAGACCCAGTACTTC. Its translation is CASSDRRGFRETQYF.

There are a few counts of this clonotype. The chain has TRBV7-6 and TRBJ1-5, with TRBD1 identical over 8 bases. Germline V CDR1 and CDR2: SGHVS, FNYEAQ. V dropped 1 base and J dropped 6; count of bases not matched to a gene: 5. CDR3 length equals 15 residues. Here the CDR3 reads CASSLGTGRGQPQHF. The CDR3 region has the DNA TGTGCCAGCAGCTTAGGGACAGGGCGAGGTCAGCCCCAGCATTTT.

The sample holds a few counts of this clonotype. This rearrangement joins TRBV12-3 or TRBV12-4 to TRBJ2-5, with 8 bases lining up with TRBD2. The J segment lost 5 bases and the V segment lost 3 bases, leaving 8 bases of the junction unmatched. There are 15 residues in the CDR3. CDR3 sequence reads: CASSFGGVPEETQYF. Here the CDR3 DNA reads TGTGCCAGCAGTTTCGGGGGGGTCCCCGAGGAGACCCAGTACTTC.

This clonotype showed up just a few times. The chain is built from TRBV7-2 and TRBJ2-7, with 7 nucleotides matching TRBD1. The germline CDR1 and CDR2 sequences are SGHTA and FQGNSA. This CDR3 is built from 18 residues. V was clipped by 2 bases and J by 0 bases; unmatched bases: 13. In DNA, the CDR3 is TGTGCCAGCAGCTTACCCGTAAACGTGACAGGGTACTCCTACGAGCAGTACTTC. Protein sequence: CASSLPVNVTGYSYEQYF.

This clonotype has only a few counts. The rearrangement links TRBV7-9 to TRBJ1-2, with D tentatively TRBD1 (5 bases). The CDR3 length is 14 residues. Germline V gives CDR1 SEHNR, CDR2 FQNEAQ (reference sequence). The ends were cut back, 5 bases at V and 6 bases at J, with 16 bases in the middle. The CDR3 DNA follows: TGTGCCAGCAGCCCCCCGAGCAGGGCGGATGGCTACACCTTC. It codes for CASSPPSRADGYTF.

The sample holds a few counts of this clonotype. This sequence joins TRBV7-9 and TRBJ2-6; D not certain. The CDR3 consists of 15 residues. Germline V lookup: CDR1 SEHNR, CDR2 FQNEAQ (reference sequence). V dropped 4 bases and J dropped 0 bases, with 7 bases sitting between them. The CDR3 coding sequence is TGTGCCAGCAGCTCCAGTGGCTCTGGGGCCAACGTCCTGACTTTC. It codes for CASSSSGSGANVLTF.

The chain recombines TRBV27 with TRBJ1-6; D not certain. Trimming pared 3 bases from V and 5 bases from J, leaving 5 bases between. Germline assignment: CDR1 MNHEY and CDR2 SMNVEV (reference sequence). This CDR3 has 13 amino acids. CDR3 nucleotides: TGTGCCAGCAGTTTTGTCGATAATTCACCCCTCCACTTT. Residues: CASSFVDNSPLHF.

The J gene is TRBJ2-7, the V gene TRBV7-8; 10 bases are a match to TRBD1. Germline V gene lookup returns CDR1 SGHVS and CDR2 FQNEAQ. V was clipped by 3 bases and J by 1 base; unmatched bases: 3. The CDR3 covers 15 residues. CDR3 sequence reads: CASSFRGQGSYEQYF. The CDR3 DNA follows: TGTGCCAGCAGCTTCCGGGGACAGGGGTCCTACGAGCAGTACTTC.

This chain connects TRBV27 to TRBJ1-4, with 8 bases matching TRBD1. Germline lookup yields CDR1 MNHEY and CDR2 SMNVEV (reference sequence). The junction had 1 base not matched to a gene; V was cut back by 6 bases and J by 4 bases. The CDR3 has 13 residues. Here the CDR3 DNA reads TGTGCCAGCAGGGGACAGGTTAATGAAAAACTGTTTTTT. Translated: CASRGQVNEKLFF.